This T cell receptor beta chain originates from a study of Graves' ophthalmopathy and Graves' hyperthyroidism. The source of the PBMCs was 8 to 10 ml of fresh peripheral blood. Trimming took off 6 bases at V and 4 bases at J, with 10 bases between the two ends. Germline CDR1 MNHEY, CDR2 SVGAGI. The CDR3 consists of 12 residues. Amplification of the TCR beta CDR3 regions used RNA transcripts (as template). Second-round multiplex PCR came after first-round RT-PCR with HTBI primers. TCRdb analysed the multiplex PCR reads with MiXCR anew, one entry per CDR3 protein. There are 150,000 or so distinct CDR3 sequences in the sample; about two fifths occur only once, and 8% to 9.5% lies in the top ten. This clonotype was seen many times.

This receptor was taken from a young man with Graves' ophthalmopathy. The genes are TRBV6-5 and TRBJ2-7; maybe TRBD1 (5 bases). Sequencing was done on a sample of peripheral blood. As DNA, the CDR3 is TGTGCCAGCAGAAAGACAGTATACGAGCAGTACTTC. Amino acids: CASRKTVYEQYF.